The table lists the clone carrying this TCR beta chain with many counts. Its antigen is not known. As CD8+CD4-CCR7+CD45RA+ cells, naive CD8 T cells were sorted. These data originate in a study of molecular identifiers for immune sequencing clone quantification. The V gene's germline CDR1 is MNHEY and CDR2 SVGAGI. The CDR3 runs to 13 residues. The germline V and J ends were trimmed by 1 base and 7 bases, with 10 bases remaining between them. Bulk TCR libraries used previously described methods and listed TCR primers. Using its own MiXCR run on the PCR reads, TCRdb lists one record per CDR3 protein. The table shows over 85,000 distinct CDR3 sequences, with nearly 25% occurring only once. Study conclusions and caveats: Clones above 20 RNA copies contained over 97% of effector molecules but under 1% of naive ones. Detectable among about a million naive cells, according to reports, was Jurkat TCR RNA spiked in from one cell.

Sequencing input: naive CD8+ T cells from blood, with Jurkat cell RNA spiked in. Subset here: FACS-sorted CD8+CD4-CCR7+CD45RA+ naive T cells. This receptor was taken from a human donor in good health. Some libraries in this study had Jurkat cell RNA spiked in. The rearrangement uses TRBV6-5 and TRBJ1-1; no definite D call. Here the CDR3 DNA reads TGTGCCAGCAGTTACTACTCAGAAGTTGAAGCTTTCTTT. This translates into CASSYYSEVEAFF.